The 8 T cell receptor beta chains given below trace back to one sample, sequenced in a study of cytomegalovirus exposure and HLA in healthy donors. With 60 Vbeta and 13 Jbeta primers, the PCR was carried out. TCRdb's copy holds only in-frame clones and misses some; the assay was immunoSEQ multiplex PCR. The sample has under 150,000 clones; over 60% are singletons. Sequencing was done on a sample of PBMCs. These receptor sequences come from a human donor in good health.

This rearrangement joins TRBV28 to TRBJ2-2; tentatively, D is TRBD1 (6 bases). Between the trimmed V and J ends, which lost 11 bases and 0 bases, there was a span of 10 bases. From germline, CDR1 is MDHEN and CDR2 SYDVKM. This CDR3 region has 13 residues. CDR3 DNA sequence: TGTGCCGAGGGGGAACCGAACACCGGGGAGCTGTTTTTT. Translating gives CAEGEPNTGELFF.

This clone was seen a few times. The CDR3 DNA sequence: TGTGCCAGCAGCAATGGACAGCGGACCCAGTACTTC. Translating it yields CASSNGQRTQYF. J is TRBJ2-5 and V is TRBV7-9; a weak D match, TRBD1 (6 bases). CDR1 is SEHNR, CDR2 FQNEAQ, per germline (reference sequence). The CDR3 has 12 amino acids. Between the trimmed V and J ends, which lost 5 bases and 7 bases, there was a span of 11 bases. Complete variable domain (other parts from reference TRBV7-9 and TRBJ2-5): DTGVSQNPRHKITKRGQNVTFRCDPISEHNRLYWYRQTLGQGPEFLTYFQNEAQLEKSRLLSDRFSAERPKGSFSTLEIQRTEQGDSAMYLCASSNGQRTQYFGPGTRLLVL.

The rearrangement joins TRBV9 to TRBJ2-5, with D tentatively TRBD2 (5 bases). V lost 3 bases and J 5 bases, leaving 17 bases between the germline ends. CDR1 and CDR2 from the germline V gene are SGDLS and YYNGEE. This CDR3 is 15 amino acids long. Here the CDR3 DNA reads TGTGCCAGCAGCGAGAGGAGACACCCGGGGGAGACCCAGTACTTC. Translated, it gives CASSERRHPGETQYF.

The gene calls are TRBV11-2 and TRBJ1-1, with D uncertain. Trimming took 7 bases from V and 2 from J, leaving 17 bases between them. This CDR3 has 15 amino acids. CDR1 is SGHAT, CDR2 FQNNGV, per germline. The CDR3 spells CASTEVVGVNTEAFF. The CDR3 nucleotides are TGTGCCAGCACGGAGGTGGTTGGAGTCAACACTGAAGCTTTCTTT.

The chain carries TRBV11-2 and TRBJ2-7; TRBD1 matches at 7 bases. CDR3 length: 14 amino acids. After removal of 1 base from V and 3 bases from J, the junction contained 3 bases not matched to a gene. Germline values: CDR1 SGHAT, CDR2 FQNNGV. The DNA for the CDR3 is TGTGCCAGCAGCTTAGGGGCAGGGGGCTACGAGCAGTACTTC. Translating it yields CASSLGAGGYEQYF.

With regard to this clone: Mismatch with germline at one junction end may stem from a read error. The chain employs TRBV7-9 and TRBJ1-2; D is unresolved. Germline values: CDR1 SEHNR, CDR2 FQNEAQ (reference sequence). This CDR3 has 13 amino acids. DNA for the CDR3: TGTTCCAGCAGCCCGGACGGGGATTCGGGCTACACCTTC. This codes for CSSSPDGDSGYTF.

In this sample, this clone turned up a few times. V and J are TRBV6-5 and TRBJ2-7; 9 bases are shared with TRBD1. After removal of 5 bases from V and 3 bases from J, the junction contained 2 bases not matched to a gene. The germline V gene has CDR1 MNHEY and CDR2 SVGAGI. The CDR3 contains 13 residues. The CDR3 DNA reads TGTGCCAGCAGTCAGGACAGGGGCTACGAGCAGTACTTC. This encodes CASSQDRGYEQYF.

The chain employs TRBV7-9 and TRBJ2-1; 8 nucleotides align to TRBD2. CDR3 length: 15 residues. Germline CDR1 reads SEHNR; CDR2 reads FQNEAQ (reference sequence). V shed 6 bases, J shed 0 bases, and the junction held 4 bases outside the gene matches. CDR3 coding DNA: TGTGCCAGCAGAATAGCGGGGACCTCCTACAATGAGCAGTTCTTC. This codes for CASRIAGTSYNEQFF.